A single T cell receptor (beta chain) is shown here with its context. What it recognizes is unknown. This sample was taken from a study of T cell repertoires in cytomegalovirus infection. Study information: Through public TCR beta signatures, both CMV infection and matching HLA type were indicated. Study observations and caveats: It was HLA-C-restricted CMV-specific TCR beta clonotypes that dominated the response ex vivo. Identification of carriers of CMV plus the relevant HLA was performed using cumulative public TCR beta family frequency.

This CDR3 contains 16 residues. Trimming removed 3 bases from V and 2 bases from J, with 14 bases in between. Germline CDR1 reads MGHRA; CDR2 reads YSYEKL. From the reads, TCRdb called clonotypes with MiXCR, one entry per CDR3 protein. There are some 680,000 distinct CDR3 sequences in the sample; 35% occur only once, and 2.8% lies in the top ten. This chain connects TRBV4-1 to TRBJ1-5; no reliable D call. The sequenced material came from PBMCs. This clonotype was obtained from a human donor in good health (CMV status not recorded). Some clones in this sample may be carry-over from other donors' samples. As DNA, the CDR3 is TGCGCCAGCAGCCAGGAAATTCATAGGGGCAATCAGCCCCAGCATTTT. This encodes CASSQEIHRGNQPQHF.